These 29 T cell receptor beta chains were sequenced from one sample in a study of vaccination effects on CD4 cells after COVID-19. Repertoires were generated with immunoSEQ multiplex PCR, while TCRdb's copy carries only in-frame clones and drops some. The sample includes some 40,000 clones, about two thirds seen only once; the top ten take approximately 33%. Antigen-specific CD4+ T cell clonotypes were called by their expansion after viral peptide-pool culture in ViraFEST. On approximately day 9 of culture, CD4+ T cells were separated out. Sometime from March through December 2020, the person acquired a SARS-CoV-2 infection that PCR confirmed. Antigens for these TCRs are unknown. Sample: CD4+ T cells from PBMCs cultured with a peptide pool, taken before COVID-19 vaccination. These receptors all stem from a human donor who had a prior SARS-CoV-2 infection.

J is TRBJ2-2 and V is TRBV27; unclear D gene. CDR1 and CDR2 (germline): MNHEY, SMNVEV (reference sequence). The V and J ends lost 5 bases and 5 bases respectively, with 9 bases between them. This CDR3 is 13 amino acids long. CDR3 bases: TGTGCCAGCAGTCGTATGGAAACCGGGGAGCTGTTTTTT. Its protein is CASSRMETGELFF.

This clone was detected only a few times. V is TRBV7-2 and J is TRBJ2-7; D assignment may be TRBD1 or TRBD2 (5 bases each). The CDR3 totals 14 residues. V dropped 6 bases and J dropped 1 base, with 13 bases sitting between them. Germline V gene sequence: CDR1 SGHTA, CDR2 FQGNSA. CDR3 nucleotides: TGTGCCAGCAGACTGTCGGGGCTGTCCTACGAGCAGTACTTC. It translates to CASRLSGLSYEQYF.

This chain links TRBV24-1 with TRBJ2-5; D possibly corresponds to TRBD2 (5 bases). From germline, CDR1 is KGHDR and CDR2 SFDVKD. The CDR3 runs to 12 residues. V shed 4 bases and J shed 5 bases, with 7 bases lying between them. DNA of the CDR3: TGTGCCACCAGTGACCGGGGTGAGACCCAGTACTTC. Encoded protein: CATSDRGETQYF.

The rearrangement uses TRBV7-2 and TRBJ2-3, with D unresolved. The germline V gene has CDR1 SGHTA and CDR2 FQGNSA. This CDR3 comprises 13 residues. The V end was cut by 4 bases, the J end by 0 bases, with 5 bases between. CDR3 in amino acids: CASSSYSTDTQYF. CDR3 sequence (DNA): TGTGCCAGCAGCTCATATAGCACAGATACGCAGTATTTT. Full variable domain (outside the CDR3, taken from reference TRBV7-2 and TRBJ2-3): GAGVSQSPSNKVTEKGKDVELRCDPISGHTALYWYRQSLGQGLEFLIYFQGNSAPDKSGLPSDRFSAERTGGSVSTLTIQRTQQEDSAVYLCASSSYSTDTQYFGPGTRLTVL.

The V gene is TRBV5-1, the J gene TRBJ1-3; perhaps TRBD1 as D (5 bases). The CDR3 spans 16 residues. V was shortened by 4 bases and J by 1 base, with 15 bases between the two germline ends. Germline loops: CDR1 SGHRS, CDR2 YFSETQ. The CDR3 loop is CASSPQLGGSGNTIYF. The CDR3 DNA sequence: TGCGCCAGCAGCCCGCAATTGGGGGGGTCTGGAAACACCATATATTTT.

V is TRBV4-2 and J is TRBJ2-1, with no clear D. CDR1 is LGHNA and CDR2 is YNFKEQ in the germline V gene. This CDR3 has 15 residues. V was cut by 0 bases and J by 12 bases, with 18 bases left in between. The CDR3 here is CASSQDPGSAFGQFF. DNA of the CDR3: TGTGCCAGCAGCCAAGATCCAGGTTCGGCGTTCGGGCAGTTCTTC.

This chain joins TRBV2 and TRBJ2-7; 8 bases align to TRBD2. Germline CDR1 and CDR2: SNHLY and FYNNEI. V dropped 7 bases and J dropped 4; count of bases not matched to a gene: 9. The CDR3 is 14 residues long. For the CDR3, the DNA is TGTGCCAGCACTAAGAGCGGGGGTAGGTACGAGCAGTACTTC. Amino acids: CASTKSGGRYEQYF.

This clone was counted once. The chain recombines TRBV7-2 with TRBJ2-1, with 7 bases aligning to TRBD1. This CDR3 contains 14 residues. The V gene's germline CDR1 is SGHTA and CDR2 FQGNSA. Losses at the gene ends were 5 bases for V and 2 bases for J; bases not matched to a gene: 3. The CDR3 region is CASSRQGAYNEQFF. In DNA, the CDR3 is TGTGCCAGCAGCAGACAGGGCGCCTACAATGAGCAGTTCTTC.

The CDR3 spells CASSVASKDSPLHF. The DNA for the CDR3 is TGTGCCAGCAGCGTAGCTTCGAAGGATTCACCCCTCCACTTT. J is TRBJ1-6 and V is TRBV9; D not certain. Germline V gene sequence: CDR1 SGDLS, CDR2 YYNGEE. This CDR3 spans 14 amino acids. Between the trimmed V and J ends, which lost 0 bases and 8 bases, there was a span of 9 bases.

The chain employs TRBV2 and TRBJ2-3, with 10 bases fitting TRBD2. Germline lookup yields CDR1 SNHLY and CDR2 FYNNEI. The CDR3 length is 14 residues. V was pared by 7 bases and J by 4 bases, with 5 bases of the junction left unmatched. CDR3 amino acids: CASKMGTSADTQYF. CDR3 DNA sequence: TGTGCCAGCAAAATGGGGACTAGCGCAGATACGCAGTATTTT.

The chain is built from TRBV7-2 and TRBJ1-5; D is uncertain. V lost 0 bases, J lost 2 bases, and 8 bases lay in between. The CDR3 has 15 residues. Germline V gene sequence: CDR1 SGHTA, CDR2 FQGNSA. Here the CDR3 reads CASSLAGLRNQPQHF. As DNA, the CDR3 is TGTGCCAGCAGCTTAGCAGGGCTACGCAATCAGCCCCAGCATTTT.

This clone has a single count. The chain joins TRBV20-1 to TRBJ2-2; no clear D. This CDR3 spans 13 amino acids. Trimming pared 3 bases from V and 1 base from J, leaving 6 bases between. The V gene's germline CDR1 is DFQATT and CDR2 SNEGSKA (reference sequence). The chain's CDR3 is CSASGVNTGELFF. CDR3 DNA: TGCAGTGCTAGTGGGGTGAACACCGGGGAGCTGTTTTTT.

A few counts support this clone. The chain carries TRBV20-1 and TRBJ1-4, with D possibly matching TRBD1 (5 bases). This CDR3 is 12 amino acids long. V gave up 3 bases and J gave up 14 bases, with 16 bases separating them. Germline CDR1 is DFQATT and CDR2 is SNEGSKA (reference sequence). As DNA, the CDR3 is TGCAGTGCTAGTATCTTGGGACGGCCGCTGTTTTTT. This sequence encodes CSASILGRPLFF.

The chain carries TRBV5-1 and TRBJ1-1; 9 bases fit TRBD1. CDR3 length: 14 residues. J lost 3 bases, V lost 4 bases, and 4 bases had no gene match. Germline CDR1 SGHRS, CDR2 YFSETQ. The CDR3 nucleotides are TGCGCCAGCAGCCCAAGACAGGGGGACACTGAAGCTTTCTTT. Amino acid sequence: CASSPRQGDTEAFF. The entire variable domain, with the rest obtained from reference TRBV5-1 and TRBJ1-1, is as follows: KAGVTQTPRYLIKTRGQQVTLSCSPISGHRSVSWYQQTPGQGLQFLFEYFSETQRNKGNFPGRFSGRQFSNSRSEMNVSTLELGDSALYLCASSPRQGDTEAFFGQGTRLTVV.

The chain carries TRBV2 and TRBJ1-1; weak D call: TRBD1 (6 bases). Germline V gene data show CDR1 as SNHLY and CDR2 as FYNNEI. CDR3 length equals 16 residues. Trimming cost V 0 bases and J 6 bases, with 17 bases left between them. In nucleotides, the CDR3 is TGTGCCAGCAGTGAAGCGCCAGGAACTACAGGGTCTGAAGCTTTCTTT. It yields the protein CASSEAPGTTGSEAFF.

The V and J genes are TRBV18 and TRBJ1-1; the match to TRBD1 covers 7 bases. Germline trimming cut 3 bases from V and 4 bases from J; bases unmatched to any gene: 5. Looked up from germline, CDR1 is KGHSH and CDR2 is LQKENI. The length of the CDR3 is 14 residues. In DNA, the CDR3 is TGTGCCAGCTCACCGAGACAGGGTGGCACTGAAGCTTTCTTT. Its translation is CASSPRQGGTEAFF.

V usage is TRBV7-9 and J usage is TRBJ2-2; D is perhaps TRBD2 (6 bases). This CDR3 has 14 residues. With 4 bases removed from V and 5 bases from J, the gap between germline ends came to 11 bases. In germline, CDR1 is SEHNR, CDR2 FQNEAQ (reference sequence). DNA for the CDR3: TGTGCCAGCAGCTCCGTTGGAGGGACCGGGGAGCTGTTTTTT. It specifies CASSSVGGTGELFF.

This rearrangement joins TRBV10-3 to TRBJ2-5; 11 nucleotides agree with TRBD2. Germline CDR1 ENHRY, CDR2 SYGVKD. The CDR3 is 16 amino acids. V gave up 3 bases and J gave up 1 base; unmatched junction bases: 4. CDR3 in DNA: TGTGCCATCAGTGATCCGACTAGCGGGACCCAAGAGACCCAGTACTTC. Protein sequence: CAISDPTSGTQETQYF.

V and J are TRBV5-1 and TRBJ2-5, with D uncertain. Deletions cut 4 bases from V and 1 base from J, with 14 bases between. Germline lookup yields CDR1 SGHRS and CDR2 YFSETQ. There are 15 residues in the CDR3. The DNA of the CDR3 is TGCGCCAGCAGCGCTACCCCAACGAGCCAAGAGACCCAGTACTTC. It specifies CASSATPTSQETQYF.

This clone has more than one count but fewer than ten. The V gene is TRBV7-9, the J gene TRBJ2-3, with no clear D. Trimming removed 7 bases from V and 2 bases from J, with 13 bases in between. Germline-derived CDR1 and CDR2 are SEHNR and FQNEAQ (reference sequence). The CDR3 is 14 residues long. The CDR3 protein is CASIKSQNTDTQYF. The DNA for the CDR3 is TGTGCCAGCATCAAAAGCCAGAACACAGATACGCAGTATTTT.

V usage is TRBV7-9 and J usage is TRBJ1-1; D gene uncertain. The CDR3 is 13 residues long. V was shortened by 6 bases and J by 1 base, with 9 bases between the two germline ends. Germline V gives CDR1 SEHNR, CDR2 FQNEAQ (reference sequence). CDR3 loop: CASSYQENTEAFF. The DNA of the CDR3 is TGTGCCAGCAGTTATCAGGAGAACACTGAAGCTTTCTTT.

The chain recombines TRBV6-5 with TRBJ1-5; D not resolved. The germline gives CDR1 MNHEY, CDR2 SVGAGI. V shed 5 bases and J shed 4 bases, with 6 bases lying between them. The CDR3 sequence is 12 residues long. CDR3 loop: CASSIPNQPQHF. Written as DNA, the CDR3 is TGTGCCAGCAGTATCCCAAATCAGCCCCAGCATTTT.

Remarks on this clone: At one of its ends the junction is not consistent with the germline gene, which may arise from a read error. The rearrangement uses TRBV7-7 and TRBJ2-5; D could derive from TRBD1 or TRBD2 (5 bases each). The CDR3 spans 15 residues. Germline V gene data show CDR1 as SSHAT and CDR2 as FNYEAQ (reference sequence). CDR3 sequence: CASSLIGGTVETQYF. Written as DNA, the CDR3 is TGTGCTAGCAGCTTAATTGGGGGTACTGTGGAGACCCAGTACTTC.

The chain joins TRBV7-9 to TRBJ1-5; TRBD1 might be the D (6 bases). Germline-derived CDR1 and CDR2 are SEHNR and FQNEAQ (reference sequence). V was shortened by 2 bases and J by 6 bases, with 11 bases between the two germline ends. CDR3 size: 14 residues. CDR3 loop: CASSLSGVAQPQHF. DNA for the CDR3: TGTGCCAGCAGCTTATCAGGGGTGGCTCAGCCCCAGCATTTT.

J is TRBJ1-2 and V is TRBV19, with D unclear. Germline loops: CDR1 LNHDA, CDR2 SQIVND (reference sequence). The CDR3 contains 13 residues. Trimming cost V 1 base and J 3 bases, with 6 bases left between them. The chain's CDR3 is CASSIGQDYGYTF. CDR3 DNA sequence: TGTGCCAGTAGTATAGGGCAGGACTATGGCTACACCTTC.

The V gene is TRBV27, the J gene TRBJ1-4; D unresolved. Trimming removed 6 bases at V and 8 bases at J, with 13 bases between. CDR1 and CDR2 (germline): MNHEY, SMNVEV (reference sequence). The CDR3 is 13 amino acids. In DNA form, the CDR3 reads TGTGCCAGCAGGGACCCCAACAGAGAAAAACTGTTTTTT. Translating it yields CASRDPNREKLFF.

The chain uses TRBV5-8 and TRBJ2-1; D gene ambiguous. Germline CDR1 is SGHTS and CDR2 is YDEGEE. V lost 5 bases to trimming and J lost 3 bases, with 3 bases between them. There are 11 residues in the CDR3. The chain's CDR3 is CASRYYNEQFF. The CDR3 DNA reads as TGTGCCAGCAGATACTACAATGAGCAGTTCTTC.

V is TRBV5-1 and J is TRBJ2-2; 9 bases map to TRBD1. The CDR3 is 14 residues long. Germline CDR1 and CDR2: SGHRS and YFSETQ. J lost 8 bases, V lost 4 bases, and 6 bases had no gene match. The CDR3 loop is CASSMDRGLGELFF. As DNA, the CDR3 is TGCGCCAGCAGCATGGACAGGGGACTAGGGGAGCTGTTTTTT.

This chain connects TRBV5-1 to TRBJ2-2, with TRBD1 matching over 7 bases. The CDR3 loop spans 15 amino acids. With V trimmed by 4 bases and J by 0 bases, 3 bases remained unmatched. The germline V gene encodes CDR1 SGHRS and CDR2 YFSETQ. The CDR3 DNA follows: TGCGCCAGCAGCGGGACAGCTACGAACACCGGGGAGCTGTTTTTT. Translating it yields CASSGTATNTGELFF.